The TCR beta chain under discussion was sequenced for a study of blood T cell repertoires in COVID-19. This CDR3 has 12 residues. Trimming took off 5 bases at V and 4 bases at J, with 9 bases between the two ends. The germline V gene encodes CDR1 SNHLY and CDR2 FYNNEI. Using immunoSEQ multiplex PCR, the repertoire was profiled, and TCRdb retains in-frame clones only, with some absent. The table shows around 200,000 clones, with around nine tenths occurring only once. The sequenced sample was peripheral blood. This sequence joins TRBV2 and TRBJ2-7, with D perhaps TRBD2 (6 bases). The TCR originated in a man aged 35 to 55 with active or convalescent COVID-19. This CDR3 is CASSRDFYEQYF. For the CDR3, the DNA is TGTGCCAGCAGTCGGGACTTTTACGAGCAGTACTTC.